Following are 32 T cell receptor beta chains from one sample sequenced in a study of OX40 agonist ivuxolimab in advanced cancers. Assay: immunoSEQ multiplex PCR; the TCRdb copy retains only in-frame clones and omits some. Among 55,000 to 70,000 clones listed, 83% were seen once. The sequencing used CD4+ or CD8+ T cells sorted from blood, collected in a trial of the OX40 agonist ivuxolimab. These receptors came from an adult with an advanced solid tumor such as melanoma, head and neck, liver or kidney cancer.

This chain connects TRBV30 to TRBJ2-3; 10 bases align to TRBD2. There are 15 residues in the CDR3. V trimming: 4 bases; J trimming: 6 bases; junction bases outside the gene matches: 10. Germline V lookup: CDR1 GTSNPN, CDR2 SVGIG (reference sequence). CDR3 nucleotide sequence: TGTGCCTGGAATCAGCGGGGGGGCCTTTTTGATACGCAGTATTTT. Its protein product is CAWNQRGGLFDTQYF.

This rearrangement joins TRBV4-2 to TRBJ1-1, with D possibly matching TRBD1 (5 bases). Germline V lookup: CDR1 LGHNA, CDR2 YNFKEQ. The CDR3 is 17 amino acids. Trimming pared 5 bases from V and 3 bases from J, leaving 22 bases between. DNA for the CDR3: TGTGCCAGCAGCTTGGCACGGCAGGGCTTGAGGGACACTGAAGCTTTCTTT. Translated: CASSLARQGLRDTEAFF.

The table lists this clone with a count of one. This chain joins TRBV11-3 and TRBJ2-1; the D gene is possibly TRBD1 (5 bases). The germline V and J ends were trimmed by 5 bases and 7 bases, with 15 bases remaining between them. Germline CDR1 reads SGHNT; CDR2 reads YENEEA. There are 14 residues in the CDR3. The CDR3: CASSPAAGSNEQFF. CDR3 coding DNA: TGTGCCAGCAGCCCCGCGGCAGGGTCGAATGAGCAGTTCTTC.

A remark on this clone: A much more abundant neighbour one base away suggests this may be a read error. This rearrangement joins TRBV6-1 to TRBJ1-2, with unresolved D. CDR3 length: 14 amino acids. V lost 1 base and J lost 7, with 13 bases in between. The V gene's germline CDR1 is MNHNS and CDR2 SASEGT. The CDR3 here is CASSEVGGSGGYTF. The CDR3 DNA reads TGTGCCAGCAGTGAAGTGGGCGGATCGGGTGGCTACACCTTC.

This rearrangement joins TRBV28 to TRBJ2-2, with D perhaps given as TRBD1 or TRBD2 (5 bases each). The CDR3 consists of 14 residues. In germline, CDR1 is MDHEN, CDR2 SYDVKM. Trimming pared 2 bases from V and 7 bases from J, leaving 11 bases between. CDR3 DNA sequence: TGTGCCAGCAGTTTACAGGGTGGAGGCGGGGAGCTGTTTTTT. It codes for CASSLQGGGGELFF.

This rearrangement joins TRBV6-5 to TRBJ1-2, with TRBD1 matching over 8 bases. V gave up 7 bases and J gave up 5 bases; unmatched junction bases: 12. Germline assignment: CDR1 MNHEY and CDR2 SVGAGI. The CDR3 has 15 residues. CDR3: CASNDLGQGTYGYTF. In DNA, the CDR3 is TGTGCCAGCAACGACCTTGGACAGGGAACTTATGGCTACACCTTC.

This clone appeared a few times. The chain couples TRBV7-2 to TRBJ2-1; D might be TRBD1 or TRBD2, each matching 5 bases. CDR1 is SGHTA, CDR2 FQGNSA, per germline. V was pared by 1 base and J by 8 bases, with 9 bases between. The CDR3 extends over 13 amino acids. The CDR3 is CASSLEGRHEQFF. The CDR3 DNA follows: TGTGCCAGCAGCTTAGAGGGACGCCATGAGCAGTTCTTC.

The gene calls are TRBV20-1 and TRBJ2-7, with D perhaps given as TRBD1 or TRBD2 (5 bases each). The CDR3 totals 11 residues. Trimming pared 1 base from V and 6 bases from J, leaving 7 bases between. The V gene's germline CDR1 is DFQATT and CDR2 SNEGSKA (reference sequence). This CDR3 is CSARAGTEQYF. The CDR3 nucleotides are TGCAGTGCTAGAGCGGGGACCGAGCAGTACTTC.

J is TRBJ2-1 and V is TRBV7-6; D is perhaps TRBD1 (5 bases). CDR3 length: 15 residues. The V gene's germline CDR1 is SGHVS and CDR2 FNYEAQ. Trimming removed 1 base at V and 5 bases at J, with 12 bases between. CDR3 region: CASSLGGQPHNEQFF. CDR3 sequence (DNA): TGTGCCAGCAGCTTAGGAGGACAACCTCACAATGAGCAGTTCTTC.

This clone showed up just once. The chain carries TRBV18 and TRBJ1-3; a possible D gene is TRBD1 (6 bases). This CDR3 has 14 amino acids. The germline V and J ends were trimmed by 1 base and 4 bases, with 8 bases remaining between them. Per the germline V gene, CDR1 is KGHSH and CDR2 is LQKENI. The CDR3 protein is CASSPRGPGNTIYF. The CDR3, as DNA: TGTGCCAGCTCACCACGGGGGCCAGGAAACACCATATATTTT.

V and J are TRBV5-6 and TRBJ2-7, with a weak D call TRBD2 (6 bases). The CDR3 has 14 residues. Trimming took off 2 bases at V and 1 base at J, with 10 bases between the two ends. Germline loops: CDR1 SGHDT, CDR2 YYEEEE. The CDR3 DNA sequence: TGTGCCAGCAGCTTCCTCGGGAGATCCTACGAGCAGTACTTC. Encoded protein: CASSFLGRSYEQYF. The variable domain in full, with the rest retrieved from reference TRBV5-6 and TRBJ2-7, is DAGVTQSPTHLIKTRGQQVTLRCSPKSGHDTVSWYQQALGQGPQFIFQYYEEEERQRGNFPDRFSGHQFPNYSSELNVNALLLGDSALYLCASSFLGRSYEQYFGPGTRLTVT.

This clone was picked up one time. The chain uses TRBV28 and TRBJ1-1; 11 bases agree with TRBD1. CDR3 length equals 15 residues. V lost 4 bases to trimming and J lost 3 bases; unmatched junction nucleotides: 4. The germline V gene encodes CDR1 MDHEN and CDR2 SYDVKM. The CDR3 nucleotides read TGTGCCAGCAGTTCCCCGGGACAGGGGGACACTGAAGCTTTCTTT. Translation gives CASSSPGQGDTEAFF.

This clone was picked up one time. V and J are TRBV20-1 and TRBJ2-5; D remains unclear. The CDR3 runs 10 residues. Germline CDR1 and CDR2: DFQATT and SNEGSKA (reference sequence). V dropped 5 bases and J dropped 4 bases, with 5 bases sitting between them. For the CDR3, the DNA is TGCAGTGCTGACCTAGAGACCCAGTACTTC. This gives the protein CSADLETQYF.

J is TRBJ2-5 and V is TRBV5-6; no clear D gene. This CDR3 is 14 amino acids long. The ends were cut back, 0 bases at V and 3 bases at J, with 9 bases in the middle. The germline gives CDR1 SGHDT, CDR2 YYEEEE. The CDR3 spells CASSLGFSKETQYF. As DNA, the CDR3 is TGTGCCAGCAGCTTGGGTTTCAGTAAAGAGACCCAGTACTTC.

This clone was observed a few times. This chain connects TRBV10-3 to TRBJ2-1, with TRBD2 as a possible D gene (6 bases). Trimming took off 7 bases at V and 7 bases at J, with 17 bases between the two ends. This CDR3 contains 14 residues. CDR1 and CDR2 (germline): ENHRY, SYGVKD. CDR3 coding DNA: TGTGCCATCACCAACGGAGGGGCGGGGAATGAGCAGTTCTTC. Translation: CAITNGGAGNEQFF.

The chain has TRBV15 and TRBJ2-7; a possible D gene is TRBD2 (5 bases). The CDR3 is 15 residues long. V lost 1 base, J lost 3 bases, and 13 bases lay in between. The germline gives CDR1 LNHNV, CDR2 YYDKDF (reference sequence). This CDR3 is CATSRVRGSGYEQYF. The DNA of the CDR3 is TGTGCCACCAGCAGAGTCCGGGGAAGCGGCTACGAGCAGTACTTC.

CDR3 residues: CASRPEGAGKNIQYF. The CDR3 DNA is TGTGCCAGCAGGCCGGAGGGGGCGGGCAAAAACATTCAGTACTTC. The J gene is TRBJ2-4, the V gene TRBV6-5; tentative D call: TRBD1 (7 bases). Germline assignment: CDR1 MNHEY and CDR2 SVGAGI. This CDR3 contains 15 residues. The germline V and J ends were trimmed by 6 bases and 3 bases, with 15 bases remaining between them.

V gene TRBV10-1 combines with J gene TRBJ2-7, with 8 bases identical to TRBD2. J gave up 5 bases and V 3 bases, and 12 bases lay outside the gene matches. The length of the CDR3 is 16 residues. Germline CDR1 reads WNHNN; CDR2 reads SYGVQD (reference sequence). This CDR3 is CASSDWSGGPSDEQYF. The CDR3 DNA reads as TGCGCCAGCAGTGATTGGAGCGGGGGACCCTCGGACGAGCAGTACTTC.

The gene calls are TRBV6-4 and TRBJ2-2; 7 nucleotides match TRBD1. Germline values: CDR1 MRHNA, CDR2 SNTAGT. The length of the CDR3 is 15 residues. V lost 6 bases, J lost 7 bases, and 11 bases stayed unmatched. The CDR3: CASRSLPTGNGELFF. In DNA form, the CDR3 reads TGTGCCAGCAGGAGCCTTCCGACAGGGAACGGGGAGCTGTTTTTT.

J is TRBJ2-3 and V is TRBV6-5, with TRBD1 matching over 8 bases. The CDR3 covers 15 residues. V dropped 7 bases and J dropped 0; count of bases not matched to a gene: 6. The germline V gene encodes CDR1 MNHEY and CDR2 SVGAGI. The CDR3 DNA follows: TGTGCCAGCAACCCGACAGGGGCCAGCACAGATACGCAGTATTTT. The encoded protein is CASNPTGASTDTQYF.

The gene calls are TRBV7-9 and TRBJ2-2; tentatively, D is TRBD2 (6 bases). Germline lookup yields CDR1 SEHNR and CDR2 FQNEAQ (reference sequence). There are 14 residues in the CDR3. The V gene lost 7 bases and the J gene lost 3 bases, with 12 bases spanning the gap. The CDR3 reads CASIQGGDTGELFF. The DNA for the CDR3 is TGTGCCAGCATCCAAGGAGGGGACACCGGGGAGCTGTTTTTT.

This clone was detected only once. The chain links TRBV6-7 to TRBJ2-7; perhaps TRBD1 as D (6 bases). TRBV6-7 is labeled an ORF, and its function is uncertain. There are 18 residues in the CDR3. The V gene lost 6 bases and the J gene lost 12 bases, with 36 bases spanning the gap. The CDR3 is CASRSCACPGQPTAKRYF. The CDR3 nucleotides read TGTGCCAGCAGGTCTTGCGCCTGTCCGGGACAACCCACGGCGAAGCGGTACTTC.

The V call is TRBV4-1, the J call TRBJ2-1; possible D gene TRBD2, 6 bases. V was trimmed by 1 base and J by 0 bases, leaving 10 bases between them. Germline lookup yields CDR1 MGHRA and CDR2 YSYEKL. The CDR3 contains 16 residues. The CDR3 loop is CASSQVGGSSYNEQFF. CDR3 bases: TGCGCCAGCAGCCAAGTTGGAGGGAGCTCCTACAATGAGCAGTTCTTC.

The J gene is TRBJ1-4, the V gene TRBV30; 9 positions match TRBD1. CDR1 and CDR2 (germline): GTSNPN, SVGIG (reference sequence). The J segment lost 5 bases and the V segment lost 5 bases, leaving 9 bases of the junction unmatched. This CDR3 has 15 residues. The CDR3 DNA sequence: TGTGCCTGGCAGTCCGGGACAGGGAGAAATGAAAAACTGTTTTTT. It specifies CAWQSGTGRNEKLFF.

This CDR3 is CASSLVTGEGPQHF. DNA for the CDR3: TGTGCCAGCAGCTTGGTAACAGGGGAAGGGCCCCAGCATTTT. The chain couples TRBV5-8 to TRBJ1-5, with TRBD1 identical over 7 bases. J was trimmed by 9 bases and V by 0 bases; bases with no gene match: 6. The CDR3 sequence is 14 residues long. The germline gives CDR1 SGHTS, CDR2 YDEGEE.

V is TRBV6-5 and J is TRBJ2-3; D might be TRBD2 (6 bases). Trimming left V 0 bases short and J 0 bases short, with 7 bases between. This CDR3 has 15 amino acids. Germline lookup yields CDR1 MNHEY and CDR2 SVGAGI. CDR3 in amino acids: CASSYSRGSTDTQYF. The CDR3 DNA is TGTGCCAGCAGTTACTCTCGGGGGAGCACAGATACGCAGTATTTT.

The CDR3 here is CASSQRTGEAFF. The CDR3 DNA is TGTGCCAGCAGCCAGCGGACAGGGGAAGCTTTCTTT. The chain uses TRBV14 and TRBJ1-1, with TRBD1 identical over 8 bases. Trimming took 3 bases from V and 8 from J; bases not matched to a gene: 2. Germline CDR1 reads SGHDN; CDR2 reads FVKESK. The CDR3 spans 12 residues. Supplemented by reference TRBV14 and TRBJ1-1, the full variable domain reads EAGVTQFPSHSVIEKGQTVTLRCDPISGHDNLYWYRRVMGKEIKFLLHFVKESKQDESGMPNNRFLAERTGGTYSTLKVQPAELEDSGVYFCASSQRTGEAFFGQGTRLTVV.

This chain uses TRBV5-1 with TRBJ2-5, with 9 nucleotides matching TRBD1. The CDR3 is made up of 15 amino acids. Germline CDR1 is SGHRS and CDR2 is YFSETQ. Trimming removed 0 bases from V and 2 bases from J; junction bases left unmatched: 2. The DNA of the CDR3 is TGCGCCAGCAGCTTGGCCGGGACAGGGCAAGAGACCCAGTACTTC. It codes for CASSLAGTGQETQYF.

The count of this clone is one. The V and J genes are TRBV6-1 and TRBJ1-5; a weak D match, TRBD1 (6 bases). CDR1 MNHNS and CDR2 SASEGT come from the germline V gene. This CDR3 has 14 residues. Trimming took off 4 bases at V and 4 bases at J, with 11 bases between the two ends. In DNA form, the CDR3 reads TGTGCCAGCAGTGGGCAGGGGTGGAATCAGCCCCAGCATTTT. It encodes CASSGQGWNQPQHF.

The V call is TRBV7-2, the J call TRBJ2-3; no clear D. CDR1 is SGHTA, CDR2 FQGNSA, per germline. This CDR3 is built from 13 residues. The V end was cut by 1 base, the J end by 5 bases, with 7 bases between. The CDR3 spells CASSLGYGDTQYF. CDR3 DNA: TGTGCCAGCAGCTTAGGGTACGGAGATACGCAGTATTTT.

The genes are TRBV5-1 and TRBJ1-2; no clear D gene. The CDR3 runs to 14 residues. V was clipped by 4 bases and J by 3 bases, with 13 bases between them. Germline CDR1 is SGHRS and CDR2 is YFSETQ. Here the CDR3 DNA reads TGCGCCAGCAGCCCAAGTGGGAGGTACTATGGCTACACCTTC. It codes for CASSPSGRYYGYTF.

This chain joins TRBV7-9 and TRBJ2-1; perhaps TRBD1 as D (6 bases). The length of the CDR3 is 12 residues. CDR1 SEHNR and CDR2 FQNEAQ come from the germline V gene (reference sequence). Trimming removed 2 bases from V and 8 bases from J, with 7 bases in between. CDR3 sequence (DNA): TGTGCCAGCAGCTTAACAGGGTATGAGCAGTTCTTC. Its protein product is CASSLTGYEQFF.